This T cell receptor beta chain was recovered during a study of blood T cell repertoires in COVID-19. Germline CDR1 SGHTA, CDR2 FQGNSA. This CDR3 contains 16 residues. Trimming took off 5 bases at V and 0 bases at J, with 16 bases between the two ends. Sequenced by immunoSEQ multiplex PCR; TCRdb stores in-frame clones only, minus some. The sample records roughly 83,000 clones, 86% being singletons. This clonotype was obtained from a man between 50 and 59 years old with active COVID-19. The sample comprised peripheral blood. The rearrangement uses TRBV7-2 and TRBJ2-5, with TRBD2 as a possible D gene (5 bases). Written as DNA, the CDR3 is TGTGCCAGCAGCCCCAACGGAGGATCCAACCAAGAGACCCAGTACTTC. This encodes CASSPNGGSNQETQYF.